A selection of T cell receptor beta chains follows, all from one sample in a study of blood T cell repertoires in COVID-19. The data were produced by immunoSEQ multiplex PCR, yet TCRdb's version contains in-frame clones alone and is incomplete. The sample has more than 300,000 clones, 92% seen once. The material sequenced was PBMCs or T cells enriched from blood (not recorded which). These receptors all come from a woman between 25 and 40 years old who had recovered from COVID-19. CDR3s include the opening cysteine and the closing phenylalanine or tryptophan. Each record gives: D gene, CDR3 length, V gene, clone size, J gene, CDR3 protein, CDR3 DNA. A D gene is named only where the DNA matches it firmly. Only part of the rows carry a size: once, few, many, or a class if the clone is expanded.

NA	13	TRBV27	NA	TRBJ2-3	CASSLSSRDTQYF	TGTGCCAGCAGTTTATCGTCGAGGGATACGCAGTATTTT
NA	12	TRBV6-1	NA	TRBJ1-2	CASSERVDGYTF	TGTGCCAGCAGTGAACGAGTGGATGGCTACACCTTC
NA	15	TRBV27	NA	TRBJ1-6	CASSLWGQGNSPLHF	TGTGCCAGCAGTTTATGGGGTCAGGGAAATTCACCCCTCCACTTT
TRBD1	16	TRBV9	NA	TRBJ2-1	CASSVELTGGGDEQFF	TGTGCCAGCAGCGTAGAACTTACAGGGGGCGGCGATGAGCAGTTCTTC
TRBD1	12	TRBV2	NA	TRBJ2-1	CASMVDRGEQFF	TGTGCCAGCATGGTTGACAGGGGTGAGCAGTTCTTC
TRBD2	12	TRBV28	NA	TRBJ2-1	CGAGASYNEQFF	TGTGGAGCGGGAGCGTCCTACAATGAGCAGTTCTTC
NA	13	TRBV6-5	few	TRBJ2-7	CASIDSTRYEQYF	TGTGCCAGCATAGACAGTACGCGCTACGAGCAGTACTTC
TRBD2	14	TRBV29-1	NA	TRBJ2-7	CSVRKREGPSEQYF	TGCAGCGTTCGTAAGAGGGAGGGCCCTTCCGAGCAGTACTTC
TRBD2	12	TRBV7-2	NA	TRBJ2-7	CASFYPGGEQYF	TGTGCCAGCTTCTACCCGGGGGGCGAGCAGTACTTC
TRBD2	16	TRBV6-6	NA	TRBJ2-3	CASSYSPGRARDTQYF	TGTGCCAGCAGTTACTCCCCCGGGAGGGCGAGAGATACGCAGTATTTT
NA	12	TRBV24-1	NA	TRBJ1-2	CATSVPGQGGVF	TGTGCCACCAGTGTTCCTGGGCAGGGAGGAGTCTTC
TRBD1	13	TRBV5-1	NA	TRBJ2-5	CASSKDRGQTQYF	TGCGCCAGCAGCAAAGACAGGGGCCAGACCCAGTACTTC
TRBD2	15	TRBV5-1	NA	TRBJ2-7	CASSLSLAGSGEQYF	TGCGCCAGCAGCTTGAGCCTAGCGGGATCGGGCGAGCAGTACTTC
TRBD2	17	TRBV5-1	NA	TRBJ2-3	CASSENQSGGSTDTQYF	TGCGCCAGCAGCGAAAACCAAAGCGGGGGGAGCACAGATACGCAGTATTTT
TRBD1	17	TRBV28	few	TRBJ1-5	CASSLLSLRDSDQPQHF	TGTGCCAGCAGCCTTTTGAGTCTCCGGGACAGTGATCAGCCCCAGCATTTT
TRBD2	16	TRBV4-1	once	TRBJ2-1	CASSRLAGGRYNEQFF	TGCGCCAGCAGCCGGCTAGCGGGGGGGCGATACAATGAGCAGTTCTTC
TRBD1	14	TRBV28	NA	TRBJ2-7	CASSSGTGAYEQYF	TGTGCCAGCAGTTCCGGGACAGGGGCCTACGAGCAGTACTTC
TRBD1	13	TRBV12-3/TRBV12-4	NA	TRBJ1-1	CASSGAGTGVAFF	TGTGCCAGCAGTGGAGCCGGGACAGGGGTAGCTTTCTTT
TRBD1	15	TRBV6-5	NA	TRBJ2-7	CASSRTGTGNYEQYF	TGTGCCAGCAGTAGAACCGGGACAGGGAACTACGAGCAGTACTTC
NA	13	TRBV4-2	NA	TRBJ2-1	CASSQGLDNEQFF	TGTGCCAGCAGCCAAGGTTTAGACAATGAGCAGTTCTTC
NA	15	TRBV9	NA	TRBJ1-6	CASSTNRAYNSPLHF	TGTGCCAGCAGCACAAACAGGGCCTATAATTCACCCCTCCACTTT
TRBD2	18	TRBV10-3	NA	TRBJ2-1	CAISRGLAGISTDNEQFF	TGTGCCATCAGTAGGGGGCTAGCGGGGATATCGACCGACAATGAGCAGTTCTTC
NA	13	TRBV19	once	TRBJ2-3	CGAGQTSTDTQYF	TGTGGGGCGGGGCAGACAAGCACAGATACGCAGTATTTT
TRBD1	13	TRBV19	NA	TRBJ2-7	CASSIQGVNEQYF	TGTGCCAGTAGTATTCAGGGGGTCAACGAGCAGTACTTC
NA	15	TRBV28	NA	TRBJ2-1	CASSRDFPTYNEQFF	TGTGCCAGCAGCCGGGACTTTCCAACCTACAATGAGCAGTTCTTC
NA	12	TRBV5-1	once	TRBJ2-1	CASSLDQRTGFF	TGCGCCAGCAGCTTGGACCAGCGGACGGGGTTCTTC
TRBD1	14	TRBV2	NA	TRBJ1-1	CASRAGGLSTEAFF	TGTGCCAGCAGGGCAGGGGGCCTGAGCACTGAAGCTTTCTTT
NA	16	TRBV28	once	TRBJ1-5	CASSLMGGNSNQPQHF	TGTGCCAGCAGTTTAATGGGGGGAAATAGCAATCAGCCCCAGCATTTT
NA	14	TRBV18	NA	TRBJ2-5	CASSFYQGQETQYF	TGTGCCAGCTCATTTTATCAGGGGCAAGAGACCCAGTACTTC
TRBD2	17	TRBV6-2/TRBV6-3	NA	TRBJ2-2	CASSRIAGGPHTGELFF	TGTGCCAGCAGCCGTATAGCGGGGGGGCCGCACACCGGGGAGCTGTTTTTT